This T cell receptor beta chain stems from a study of cytomegalovirus exposure and HLA in healthy donors. Researchers ran the PCR with 60 Vbeta and 13 Jbeta primers. Only in-frame clones appear in the TCRdb table, and some are missing; sequencing was by immunoSEQ multiplex PCR. The table lists more than 150,000 clones, approximately 80% of them singletons. A few counts support this clone. The antigen is undetermined. Findings and caveats of the study: The authors later found HLA-associated TCR beta chains more clonally expanded than equally common others. For presence/absence analyses, sequencing depth was assumed to be roughly uniform across donors.

Germline CDR1 SGHNT, CDR2 YENEEA. The CDR3 is 15 residues long. V was pared by 6 bases and J by 5 bases, with 7 bases of the junction left unmatched. The J gene is TRBJ2-2, the V gene TRBV11-3; TRBD1 matches at 9 bases. The sequence came from a girl aged 10 to 17 in good health and CMV-seropositive. Specimen: PBMCs. The CDR3 is CASSQQGARTGELFF. The CDR3 bases are TGTGCCAGCAGTCAACAGGGGGCGCGAACCGGGGAGCTGTTTTTT.